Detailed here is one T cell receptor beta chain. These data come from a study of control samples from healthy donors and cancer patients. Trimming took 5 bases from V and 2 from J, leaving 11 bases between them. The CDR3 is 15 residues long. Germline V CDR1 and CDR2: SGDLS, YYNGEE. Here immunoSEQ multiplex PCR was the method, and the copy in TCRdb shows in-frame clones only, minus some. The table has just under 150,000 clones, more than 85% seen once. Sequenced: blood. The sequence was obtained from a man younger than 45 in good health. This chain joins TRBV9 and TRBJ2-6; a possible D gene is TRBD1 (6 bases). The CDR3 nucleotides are TGTGCCAGCAGTTTACAGGGCACTGGGGCCAACGTCCTGACTTTC. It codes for CASSLQGTGANVLTF.